This paragraph covers one TCR beta chain sequence. The target antigen is unknown. It is likely a read error, because the conserved phenylalanine at the end of the CDR3 is missing. The DNA is left out, because the CDR3 cannot be placed on it with certainty; the CDR3 is given as TCRdb lists it. Treatment given: around 19 received Ad26.COV2.S at low or high dose, single or two shots; 5 received placebo; per-sample allocation not given. The study sampled participants on day 63 after the first vaccine or placebo injection. Ad26 vector vaccine expressed Wuhan-strain SARS-CoV-2 spike. This sample was taken from a study of Ad26.COV2.S vaccination and SARS-CoV-2 variants. Sequencing was performed with immunoSEQ multiplex PCR; in TCRdb, only in-frame clones are kept and a portion is missing. The sample carries 300,000 to 350,000 clones, around 89% recorded once. Findings and caveats of the study: Measurement of non-spike TCR breadth gave similar results in vaccine and placebo recipients. The TCR breadth and depth analyses may have produced an underestimate of total T cell responses. Responses of spike-specific T cells (both CD8+ and CD4+) reportedly showed substantial breadth after vaccination.

The specimen comprised peripheral blood, sampled in a trial of Ad26.COV2.S vaccine versus placebo. This receptor was taken from a person between 18 and 60 years old who received the Ad26.COV2.S COVID-19 vaccine or a placebo.

The CDR3 spells CASSLATGGTEV. The chain recombines TRBV5-6 with TRBJ1-2; the table's D call of TRBD1 was not tested on the DNA. Germline CDR1 reads SGHDT; CDR2 reads YYEEEE. 12 amino acids form the CDR3, both terminal residues included.